This T cell receptor (beta chain) was obtained from a study of monozygotic twins with inflammatory bowel disease. TCRdb reprocessed the 5' RACE reads; each CDR3 protein has one entry and no DNA is given. The sample totals 150,000 to 200,000 distinct CDR3 sequences; its top ten clones hold approximately 7.4%. With regard to this clonotype: Its antigen remains unidentified.

The V gene's germline CDR1 is LGHNA and CDR2 YSLEER. CDR3 size: 16 residues. The study's findings and limits: Subtypes among T cells remained indistinguishable.

What was sequenced was blood. This chain connects TRBV4-3 to TRBJ2-2; checking the TCRdb D call of TRBD1 is not possible without DNA. The sequence was collected from a human donor with ulcerative colitis or Crohn's disease, or a healthy co-twin of an affected twin (not recorded which). The chain's CDR3 is CASSQTTGTYTGELFF.